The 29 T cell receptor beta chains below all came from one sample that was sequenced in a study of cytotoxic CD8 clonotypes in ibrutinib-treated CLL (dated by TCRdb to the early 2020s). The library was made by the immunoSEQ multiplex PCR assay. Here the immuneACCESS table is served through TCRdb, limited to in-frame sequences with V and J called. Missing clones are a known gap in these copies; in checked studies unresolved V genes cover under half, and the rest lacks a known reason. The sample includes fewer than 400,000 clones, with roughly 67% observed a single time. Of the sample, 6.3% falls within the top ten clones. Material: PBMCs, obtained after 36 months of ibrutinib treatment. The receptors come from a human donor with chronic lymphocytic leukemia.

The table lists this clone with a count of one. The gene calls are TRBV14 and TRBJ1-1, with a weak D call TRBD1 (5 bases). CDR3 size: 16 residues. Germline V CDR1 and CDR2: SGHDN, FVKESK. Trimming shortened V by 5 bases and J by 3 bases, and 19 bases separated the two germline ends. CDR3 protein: CASSSRLQRGHTEAFF. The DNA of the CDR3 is TGTGCCAGCAGCTCCCGACTACAGAGGGGACACACTGAAGCTTTCTTT.

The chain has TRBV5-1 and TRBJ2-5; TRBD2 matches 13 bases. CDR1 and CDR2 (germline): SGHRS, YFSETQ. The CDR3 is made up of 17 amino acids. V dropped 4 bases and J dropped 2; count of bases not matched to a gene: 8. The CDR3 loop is CASSHYGTSGDQETQYF. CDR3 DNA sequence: TGCGCCAGCAGCCATTACGGGACTAGCGGGGATCAAGAGACCCAGTACTTC. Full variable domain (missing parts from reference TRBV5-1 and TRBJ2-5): KAGVTQTPRYLIKTRGQQVTLSCSPISGHRSVSWYQQTPGQGLQFLFEYFSETQRNKGNFPGRFSGRQFSNSRSEMNVSTLELGDSALYLCASSHYGTSGDQETQYFGPGTRLLVL.

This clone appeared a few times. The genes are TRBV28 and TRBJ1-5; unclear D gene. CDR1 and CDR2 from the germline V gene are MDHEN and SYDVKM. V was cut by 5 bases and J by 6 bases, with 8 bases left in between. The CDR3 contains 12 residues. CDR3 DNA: TGTGCCAGCAGTCCCCTGGGTCAGCCCCAGCATTTT. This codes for CASSPLGQPQHF.

The chain's CDR3 is CASSSYRGAGNTEAFF. Here the CDR3 DNA reads TGTGCCAGCAGTTCATACAGGGGCGCAGGGAACACTGAAGCTTTCTTT. This chain joins TRBV28 and TRBJ1-1; 7 nucleotides line up with TRBD1. V lost 4 bases and J lost 1; bases outside the gene matches: 9. Germline V gives CDR1 MDHEN, CDR2 SYDVKM. The CDR3 covers 16 residues.

CDR3 sequence: CASSAQSSGNTIYF. The CDR3 nucleotides read TGTGCCAGCAGCGCTCAAAGCTCTGGAAACACCATATATTTT. V is TRBV9 and J is TRBJ1-3, with D unclear. This CDR3 has 14 amino acids. V was trimmed by 3 bases and J by 0 bases, leaving 7 bases between them. The germline gives CDR1 SGDLS, CDR2 YYNGEE.

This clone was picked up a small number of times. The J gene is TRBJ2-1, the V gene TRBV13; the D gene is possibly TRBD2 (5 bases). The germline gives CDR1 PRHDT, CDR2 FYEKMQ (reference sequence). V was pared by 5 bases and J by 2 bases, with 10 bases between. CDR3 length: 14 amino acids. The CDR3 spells CASSGTRTYNEQFF. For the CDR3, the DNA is TGTGCCAGCAGCGGTACTAGGACCTACAATGAGCAGTTCTTC.

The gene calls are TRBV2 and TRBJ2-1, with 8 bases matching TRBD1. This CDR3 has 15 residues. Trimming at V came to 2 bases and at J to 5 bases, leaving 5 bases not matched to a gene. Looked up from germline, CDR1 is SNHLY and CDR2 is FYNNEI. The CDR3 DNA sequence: TGTGCCAGCAGTGAAATCAGGGGGCGTAACAATGAGCAGTTCTTC. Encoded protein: CASSEIRGRNNEQFF.

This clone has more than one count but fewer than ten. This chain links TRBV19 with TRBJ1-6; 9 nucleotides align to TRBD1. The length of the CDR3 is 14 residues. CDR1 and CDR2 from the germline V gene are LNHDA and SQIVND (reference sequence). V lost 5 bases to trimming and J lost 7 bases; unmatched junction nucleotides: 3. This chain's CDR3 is CASSAGQGNSPLHF. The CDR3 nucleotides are TGTGCCAGTAGTGCTGGACAGGGGAATTCACCCCTCCACTTT.

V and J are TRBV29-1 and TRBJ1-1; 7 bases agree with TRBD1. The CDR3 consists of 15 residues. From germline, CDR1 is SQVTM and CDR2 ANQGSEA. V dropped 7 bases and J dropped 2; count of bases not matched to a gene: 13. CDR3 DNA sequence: TGCAGCGCTCCCAACAGGGGTGGTACTAACACTGAAGCTTTCTTT. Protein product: CSAPNRGGTNTEAFF. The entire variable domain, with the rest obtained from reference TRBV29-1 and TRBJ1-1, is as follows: SAVISQKPSRDICQRGTSLTIQCQVDSQVTMMFWYRQQPGQSLTLIATANQGSEATYESGFVIDKFPISRPNLTFSTLTVSNMSPEDSSIYLCSAPNRGGTNTEAFFGQGTRLTVV.

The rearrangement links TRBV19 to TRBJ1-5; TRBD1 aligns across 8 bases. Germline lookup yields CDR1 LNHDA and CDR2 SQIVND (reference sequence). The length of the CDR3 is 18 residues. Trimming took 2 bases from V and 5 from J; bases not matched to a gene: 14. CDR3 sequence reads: CASSIRGPNRGGYQPQHF. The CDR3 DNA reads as TGTGCCAGTAGTATAAGGGGCCCCAACAGGGGGGGATATCAGCCCCAGCATTTT.

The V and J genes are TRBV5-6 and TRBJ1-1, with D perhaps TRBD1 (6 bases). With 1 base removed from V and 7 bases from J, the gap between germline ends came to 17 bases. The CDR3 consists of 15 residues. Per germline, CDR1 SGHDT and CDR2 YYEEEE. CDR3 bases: TGTGCCAGCAGCTTGCGGACGGGACACAAACATGAAGCTTTCTTT. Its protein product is CASSLRTGHKHEAFF.

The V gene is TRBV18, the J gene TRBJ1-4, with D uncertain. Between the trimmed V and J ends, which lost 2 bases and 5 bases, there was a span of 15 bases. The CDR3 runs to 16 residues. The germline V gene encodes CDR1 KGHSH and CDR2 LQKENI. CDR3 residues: CASSPEALRKNEKLFF. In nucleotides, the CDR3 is TGTGCCAGCTCACCAGAAGCCCTAAGAAAGAATGAAAAACTGTTTTTT. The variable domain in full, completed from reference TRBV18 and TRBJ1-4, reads NAGVMQNPRHLVRRRGQEARLRCSPMKGHSHVYWYRQLPEEGLKFMVYLQKENIIDESGMPKERFSAEFPKEGPSILRIQQVVRGDSAAYFCASSPEALRKNEKLFFGSGTQLSVL.

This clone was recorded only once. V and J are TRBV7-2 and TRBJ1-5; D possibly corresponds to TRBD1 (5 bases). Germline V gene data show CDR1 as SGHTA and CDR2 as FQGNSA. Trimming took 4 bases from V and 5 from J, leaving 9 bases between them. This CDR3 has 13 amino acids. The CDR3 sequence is CASSSAGHQPQHF. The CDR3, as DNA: TGTGCCAGCAGCTCGGCAGGGCATCAGCCCCAGCATTTT.

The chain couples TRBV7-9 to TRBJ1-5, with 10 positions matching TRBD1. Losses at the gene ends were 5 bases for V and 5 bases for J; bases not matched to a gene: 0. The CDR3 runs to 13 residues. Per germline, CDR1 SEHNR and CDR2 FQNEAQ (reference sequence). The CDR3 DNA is TGTGCCAGCAGCGGGACAGGGGATCAGCCCCAGCATTTT. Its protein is CASSGTGDQPQHF.

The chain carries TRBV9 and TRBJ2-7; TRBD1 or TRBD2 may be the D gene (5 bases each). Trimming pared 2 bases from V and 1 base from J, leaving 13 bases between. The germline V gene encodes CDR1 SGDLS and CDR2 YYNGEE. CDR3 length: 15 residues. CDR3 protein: CASSVSGTVSYEQYF. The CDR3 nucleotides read TGTGCCAGCAGCGTCTCCGGGACCGTTTCCTACGAGCAGTACTTC. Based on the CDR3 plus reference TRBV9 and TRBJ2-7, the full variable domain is DSGVTQTPKHLITATGQRVTLRCSPRSGDLSVYWYQQSLDQGLQFLIQYYNGEERAKGNILERFSAQQFPDLHSELNLSSLELGDSALYFCASSVSGTVSYEQYFGPGTRLTVT.

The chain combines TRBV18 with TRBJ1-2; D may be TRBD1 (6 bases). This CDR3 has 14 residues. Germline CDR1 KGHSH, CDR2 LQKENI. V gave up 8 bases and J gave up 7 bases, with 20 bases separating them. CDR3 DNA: TGTGCCAGCGCTCCTCTTTCAGGGGCCGCTGGCTACACCTTC. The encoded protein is CASAPLSGAAGYTF.

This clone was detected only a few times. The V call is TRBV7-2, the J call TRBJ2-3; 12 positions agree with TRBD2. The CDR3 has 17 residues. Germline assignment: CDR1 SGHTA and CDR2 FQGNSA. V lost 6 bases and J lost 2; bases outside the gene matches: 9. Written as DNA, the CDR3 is TGTGCCAGCAGTCAAAGACTAGCGGGAGAGCTCACAGATACGCAGTATTTT. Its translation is CASSQRLAGELTDTQYF. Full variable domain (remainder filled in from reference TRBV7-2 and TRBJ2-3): GAGVSQSPSNKVTEKGKDVELRCDPISGHTALYWYRQSLGQGLEFLIYFQGNSAPDKSGLPSDRFSAERTGGSVSTLTIQRTQQEDSAVYLCASSQRLAGELTDTQYFGPGTRLTVL.

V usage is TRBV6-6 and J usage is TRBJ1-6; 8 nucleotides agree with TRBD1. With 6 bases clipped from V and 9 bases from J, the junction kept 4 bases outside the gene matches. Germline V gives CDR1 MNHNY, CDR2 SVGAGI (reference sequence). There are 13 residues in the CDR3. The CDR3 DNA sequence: TGTGCCAGCAGACCCGACAGGGGTTCACCCCTCCACTTT. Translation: CASRPDRGSPLHF.

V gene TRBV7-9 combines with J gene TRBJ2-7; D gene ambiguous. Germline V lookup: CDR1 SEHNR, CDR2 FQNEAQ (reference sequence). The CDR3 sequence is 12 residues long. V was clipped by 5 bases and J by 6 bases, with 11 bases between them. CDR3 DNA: TGTGCCAGCAGCAAAATGGCCGGCGAGCAGTACTTC. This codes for CASSKMAGEQYF.

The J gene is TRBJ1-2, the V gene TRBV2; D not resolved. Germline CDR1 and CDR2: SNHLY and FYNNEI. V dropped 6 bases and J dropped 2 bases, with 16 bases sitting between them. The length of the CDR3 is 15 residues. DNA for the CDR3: TGTGCCAGCAGCCTCAGGCCGGAGATAAACTATGGCTACACCTTC. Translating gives CASSLRPEINYGYTF.

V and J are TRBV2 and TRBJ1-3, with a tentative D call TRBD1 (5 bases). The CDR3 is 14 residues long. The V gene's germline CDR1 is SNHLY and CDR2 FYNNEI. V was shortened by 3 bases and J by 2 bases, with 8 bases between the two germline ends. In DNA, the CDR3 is TGTGCCAGCAGTGATCCCAGGGCTGGAAACACCATATATTTT. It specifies CASSDPRAGNTIYF.

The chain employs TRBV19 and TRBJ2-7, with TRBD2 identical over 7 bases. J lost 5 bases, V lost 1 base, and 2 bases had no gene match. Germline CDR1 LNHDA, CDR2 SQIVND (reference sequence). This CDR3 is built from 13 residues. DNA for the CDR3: TGTGCCAGTAGTATAGCGGGGGGAGACGAGCAGTACTTC. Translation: CASSIAGGDEQYF.

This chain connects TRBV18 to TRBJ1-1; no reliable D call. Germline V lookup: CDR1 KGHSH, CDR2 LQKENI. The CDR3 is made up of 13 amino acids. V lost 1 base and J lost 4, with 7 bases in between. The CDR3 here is CASSPLPGTEAFF. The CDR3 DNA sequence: TGTGCCAGCTCACCACTCCCAGGCACTGAAGCTTTCTTT.

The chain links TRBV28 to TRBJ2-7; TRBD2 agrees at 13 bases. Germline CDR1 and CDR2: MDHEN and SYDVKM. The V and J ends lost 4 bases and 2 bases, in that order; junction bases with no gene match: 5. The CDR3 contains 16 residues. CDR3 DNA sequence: TGTGCCAGCAGTTCTAGGACTAGCGGGAGTCCCTACGAGCAGTACTTC. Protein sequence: CASSSRTSGSPYEQYF.

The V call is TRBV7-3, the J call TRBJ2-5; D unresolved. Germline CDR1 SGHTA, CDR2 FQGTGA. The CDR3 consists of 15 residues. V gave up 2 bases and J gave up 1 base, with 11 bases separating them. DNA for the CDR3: TGTGCCAGCAGCTTAGGCCTGAGCAGCCAAGAGACCCAGTACTTC. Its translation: CASSLGLSSQETQYF.

CDR3 in DNA: TGTGCCACCAGCAGAGCCCGGGCAGACCCTAATGAAAAACTGTTTTTT. It specifies CATSRARADPNEKLFF. The rearrangement links TRBV15 to TRBJ1-4; D remains unclear. Germline V gene data show CDR1 as LNHNV and CDR2 as YYDKDF (reference sequence). The germline V and J ends were trimmed by 1 base and 3 bases, with 12 bases remaining between them. CDR3 size: 16 residues. Filled out from reference TRBV15 and TRBJ1-4, the complete variable domain reads DAMVIQNPRYQVTQFGKPVTLSCSQTLNHNVMYWYQQKSSQAPKLLFHYYDKDFNNEADTPDNFQSRRPNTSFCFLDIRSPGLGDTAMYLCATSRARADPNEKLFFGSGTQLSVL.

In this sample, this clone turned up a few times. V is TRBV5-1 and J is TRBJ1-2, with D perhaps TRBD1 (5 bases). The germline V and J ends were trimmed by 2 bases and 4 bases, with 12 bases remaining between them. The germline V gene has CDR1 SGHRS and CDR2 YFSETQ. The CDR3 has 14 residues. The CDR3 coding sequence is TGCGCCAGCAGCTTCAGGGATGGGAGCTATGGCTACACCTTC. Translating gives CASSFRDGSYGYTF.

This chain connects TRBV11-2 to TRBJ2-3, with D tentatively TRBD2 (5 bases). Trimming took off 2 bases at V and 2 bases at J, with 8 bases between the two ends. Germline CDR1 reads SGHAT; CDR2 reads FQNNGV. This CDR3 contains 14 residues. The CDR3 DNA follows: TGTGCCAGCAGCTTAAGCGGAAACACAGATACGCAGTATTTT. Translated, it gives CASSLSGNTDTQYF.

The CDR3, as DNA: TGCGCCGGTACTAGCGGGGGGCCCCCCGTGAACACCGGGGAGCTGTTTTTT. Its protein product is CAGTSGGPPVNTGELFF. The gene calls are TRBV10-2 and TRBJ2-2, with 12 nucleotides matching TRBD2. The CDR3 length is 17 residues. CDR1 is WSHSY, CDR2 SAAADI, per germline. V dropped 11 bases and J dropped 1; count of bases not matched to a gene: 11.